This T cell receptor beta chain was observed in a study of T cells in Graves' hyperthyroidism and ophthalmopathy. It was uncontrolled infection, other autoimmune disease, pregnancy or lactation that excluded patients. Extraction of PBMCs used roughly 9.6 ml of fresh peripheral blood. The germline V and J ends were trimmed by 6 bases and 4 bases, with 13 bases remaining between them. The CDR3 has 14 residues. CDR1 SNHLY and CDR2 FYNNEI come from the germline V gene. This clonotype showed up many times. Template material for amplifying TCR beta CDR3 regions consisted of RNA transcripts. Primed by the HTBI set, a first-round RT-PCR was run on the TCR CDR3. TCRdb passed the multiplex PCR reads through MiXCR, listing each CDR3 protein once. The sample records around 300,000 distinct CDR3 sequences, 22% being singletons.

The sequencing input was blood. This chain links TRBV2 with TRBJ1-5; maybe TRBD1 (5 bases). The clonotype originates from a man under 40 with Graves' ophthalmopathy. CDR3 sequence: CASRKEWGNQPQHF. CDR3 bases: TGTGCCAGCAGAAAAGAATGGGGGAATCAGCCCCAGCATTTT. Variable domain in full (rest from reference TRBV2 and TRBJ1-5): EPEVTQTPSHQVTQMGQEVILRCVPISNHLYFYWYRQILGQKVEFLVSFYNNEISEKSEIFDDQFSVERPDGSNFTLKIRSTKLEDSAMYFCASRKEWGNQPQHFGDGTRLSIL.